This paragraph reports one TCR beta chain. These data come from a study of blood T cell repertoires in COVID-19. Authors' analysis steps: Amplification of reference gene primers was used by the study to estimate nucleated cell counts. Method: immunoSEQ multiplex PCR; TCRdb's copy keeps in-frame clones and lacks some. V and J calls and clone size are those listed in that table; D and trimming were worked out from the DNA. The sample carries 100,000 to 150,000 clones, 88% recorded once. The CDR3 spans 13 residues. Germline-derived CDR1 and CDR2 are LNHDA and SQIVND (reference sequence). Trimming took 4 bases from V and 5 from J; bases not matched to a gene: 1.

The chain employs TRBV19 and TRBJ1-2; 10 positions agree with TRBD1. The TCR originated in a man aged 50 to 60 with acute or convalescent COVID-19. The sequencing sample was made of peripheral blood. The CDR3 sequence is CASSRTGGYGYTF. As DNA, the CDR3 is TGTGCCAGTAGTAGGACAGGGGGGTATGGCTACACCTTC.